The 9 T cell receptor beta chains given below trace back to one sample, sequenced in a study of blood T cells in healthy people across ages. Using a J-beta primer mix together with a sample-barcoded 5' primer, a second PCR was run for roughly 6 to 12 cycles. Each CDR3 protein is one row after TCRdb ran MiXCR on the 5' RACE reads. The sample holds 1,800,000 or so distinct CDR3 sequences, 30% to 40% seen once. Sequenced material: blood. These TCRs come from a human donor in good health.

In its sample, this clonotype was seen a few times. The chain couples TRBV20-1 to TRBJ2-4; D perhaps matches TRBD2 (6 bases). Between the trimmed V and J ends, which lost 5 bases and 7 bases, there was a span of 18 bases. Germline V lookup: CDR1 DFQATT, CDR2 SNEGSKA (reference sequence). The CDR3 has 14 residues. This chain's CDR3 is CSALPAGTWNIQYF. CDR3 coding DNA: TGCAGTGCTCTTCCCGCGGGGACCTGGAACATTCAGTACTTC.

This chain joins TRBV5-1 and TRBJ2-3; 10 bases are shared with TRBD1. V was clipped by 4 bases and J by 4 bases; unmatched bases: 6. This CDR3 is 15 amino acids long. CDR1 and CDR2 (germline): SGHRS, YFSETQ. The CDR3 loop is CASSDWTGGADTQYF. The CDR3 DNA reads TGCGCCAGCAGCGACTGGACAGGGGGAGCAGATACGCAGTATTTT.

In this sample, this clonotype turned up a few times. This chain uses TRBV11-2 with TRBJ2-6; D is ambiguous. Trimming stripped 0 bases from V and 11 bases from J, with 5 bases between. Per the germline V gene, CDR1 is SGHAT and CDR2 is FQNNGV. CDR3 length: 12 amino acids. This chain's CDR3 is CASSLDPDVLTF. The CDR3 DNA reads TGTGCCAGCAGCTTAGATCCTGACGTCCTGACTTTC.

This clonotype was seen a few times. The rearrangement joins TRBV6-5 to TRBJ2-4, with 9 bases that match TRBD1. Losses at the gene ends were 5 bases for V and 6 bases for J; bases not matched to a gene: 8. Germline V gene sequence: CDR1 MNHEY, CDR2 SVGAGI. This CDR3 comprises 15 residues. The CDR3 DNA reads as TGTGCCAGCAGTACATACAGGGGGCGGGGAAACATTCAGTACTTC. Its translation is CASSTYRGRGNIQYF.

There are a few counts of this clonotype. At one end the junction does not follow the germline gene, possibly because of a read error. This chain links TRBV4-3 with TRBJ2-3; D is uncertain. The germline gives CDR1 LGHNA, CDR2 YSLEER. CDR3 length equals 13 residues. CDR3 loop: CASGQSGADTQYF. The CDR3 coding sequence is TGCGCCAGCGGCCAGAGTGGGGCAGATACGCAGTATTTT.

Only one count was recorded for this clonotype. The rearrangement joins TRBV28 to TRBJ2-3; 7 bases are shared with TRBD1. With V trimmed by 5 bases and J by 3 bases, 5 bases remained unmatched. The CDR3 has 14 amino acids. The germline CDR1 and CDR2 sequences are MDHEN and SYDVKM. CDR3 nucleotides: TGTGCCAGCAGTGACAGGGCGGTTACAGATACGCAGTATTTT. Translated: CASSDRAVTDTQYF.

This clonotype has more than one count but fewer than ten. The CDR3 DNA reads as TGTGCCAGCAGTTCGTTGGGCCCCCCTTACGAGCAGTACTTC. Residues: CASSSLGPPYEQYF. The V call is TRBV12-3 or TRBV12-4, the J call TRBJ2-7, with D unclear. CDR3 length equals 14 residues. The V end lost 4 bases, the J end lost 4 bases, and 14 bases lay between the germline ends.

This clonotype occurred a few times. CDR3 sequence: CASSRLAGEVAEQFF. The CDR3 DNA sequence: TGTGCCAGCAGCCGACTAGCGGGGGAGGTGGCTGAGCAGTTCTTC. The chain recombines TRBV3-1 with TRBJ2-1; 12 nucleotides match TRBD2. The ends lost 4 bases at V and 9 bases at J; junction bases unmatched: 7. Germline V gene sequence: CDR1 LGHDT, CDR2 YNNKEL (reference sequence). The CDR3 is made up of 15 amino acids.

In nucleotides, the CDR3 is TGCGCCAGCAGCTTGGGGGCAGGTGAAGCCACTGAAGCTTTCTTT. This codes for CASSLGAGEATEAFF. The rearrangement uses TRBV5-1 and TRBJ1-1; D remains ambiguous. CDR1 is SGHRS and CDR2 is YFSETQ in the germline V gene. The V gene lost 0 bases and the J gene lost 4 bases, with 13 bases spanning the gap. The CDR3 is made up of 15 amino acids.